This T cell receptor beta chain is from a study of T cell changes during pregnancy in multiple sclerosis. Trimming removed 0 bases at V and 5 bases at J, with 6 bases between. Germline V gene data show CDR1 as SGHNT and CDR2 as YYREEE (reference sequence). The CDR3 consists of 13 residues. The method was immunoSEQ multiplex PCR; TCRdb's version includes in-frame clones alone and lacks a portion of them. The sample includes 33,000 or so clones, around nine tenths of them seen just once. The chain combines TRBV5-4 with TRBJ2-1, with D perhaps TRBD2 (5 bases). The sample in question was peripheral blood, obtained in the third trimester of pregnancy. This TCR was recovered from a female donor in good health, enrolled as a control in a pregnancy study. CDR3 coding DNA: TGTGCCAGCAGCTTGGCCGGGAACAATGAGCAGTTCTTC. This sequence encodes CASSLAGNNEQFF.